The entry below describes one TCR beta chain. This table comes from immunoSEQ multiplex PCR, and its TCRdb copy is limited to in-frame clones, with some not included. Among roughly 150,000 clones listed, over 70% were seen once. The V segment lost 6 bases and the J segment 5 bases; nucleotides outside the gene matches: 5. The CDR3 contains 13 residues. Germline lookup yields CDR1 LNHDA and CDR2 SQIVND (reference sequence). The data were obtained in a study of blood T cell repertoires in COVID-19. The chain recombines TRBV19 with TRBJ2-5; 8 bases line up with TRBD2. The TCR originated in a man aged 70 or older who had been exposed to COVID-19. The sample taken for sequencing was PBMCs or T cells enriched from blood (not recorded which). The CDR3 sequence is CASRPSGSETQYF. The CDR3 DNA reads TGTGCCAGTAGACCGAGCGGGAGTGAGACCCAGTACTTC.